A single sample is the source of the 18 T cell receptor beta chains below, sequenced in a study of T cell responses to AZD1222 COVID-19 vaccine. Generated by immunoSEQ multiplex PCR, the TCRdb table keeps only in-frame clones and is missing some. This sample carries 95,000 to 150,000 clones, roughly nine tenths of them seen once, and the ten largest clones take around 1.7%. The specimen comprised peripheral blood, sampled on day 0 of AZD1222 vaccination. These receptors were collected from an adult in good health.

The chain links TRBV6-5 to TRBJ1-2; 8 nucleotides agree with TRBD1. V lost 7 bases to trimming and J lost 4 bases; unmatched junction nucleotides: 2. Germline V gives CDR1 MNHEY, CDR2 SVGAGI. CDR3 length equals 12 residues. CDR3 nucleotides: TGTGCCAGCACAGGGGGCGCCTATGGCTACACCTTC. This translates into CASTGGAYGYTF.

The V gene is TRBV6-2 or TRBV6-3, the J gene TRBJ1-5; D is possibly TRBD1 (5 bases). This CDR3 comprises 14 residues. In germline, CDR1 is MNHEY, CDR2 SVGEGT. Deletions cut 4 bases from V and 3 bases from J, with 10 bases between. The CDR3 DNA follows: TGTGCCAGCAGTTGGACAAGCCTCAATCAGCCCCAGCATTTT. Translating it yields CASSWTSLNQPQHF.

This chain connects TRBV3-1 (or the pseudogene TRBV3-2) to TRBJ2-1, with 9 nucleotides matching TRBD2. The CDR3 is made up of 18 amino acids. J lost 5 bases, V lost 4 bases, and 15 bases had no gene match. From germline, CDR1 is LGHDT and CDR2 YNNKEL (reference sequence). The CDR3 coding sequence is TGTGCCAGCAGCCGAGGAGGTTTTAGCGGGGGAATCCACAATGAGCAGTTCTTC. Encoded protein: CASSRGGFSGGIHNEQFF.

The chain has TRBV7-2 and TRBJ1-2, with D possibly being TRBD1 (6 bases). The length of the CDR3 is 17 residues. The germline V and J ends were trimmed by 3 bases and 4 bases, with 21 bases remaining between them. CDR1 and CDR2 (germline): SGHTA, FQGNSA. The CDR3 DNA reads TGTGCCAGCAGCTTCGGGGGCCGGGGGGGGGCTAGCTATGGCTACACCTTC. This translates into CASSFGGRGGASYGYTF. Drawing the rest from reference TRBV7-2 and TRBJ1-2, the complete variable domain is GAGVSQSPSNKVTEKGKDVELRCDPISGHTALYWYRQSLGQGLEFLIYFQGNSAPDKSGLPSDRFSAERTGGSVSTLTIQRTQQEDSAVYLCASSFGGRGGASYGYTFGSGTRLTVV.

The rearrangement links TRBV3-1 (or the pseudogene TRBV3-2) to TRBJ2-7, with TRBD1 identical over 7 bases. The CDR3 extends over 14 amino acids. CDR1 is LGHDT and CDR2 is YNNKEL in the germline V gene (reference sequence). The ends lost 2 bases at V and 3 bases at J; junction bases unmatched: 4. The CDR3 is CASSQLTGSYEQYF. The CDR3 DNA follows: TGTGCCAGCAGCCAATTGACAGGGAGCTACGAGCAGTACTTC.

The chain is built from TRBV5-1 and TRBJ2-1; D unresolved. Between the trimmed V and J ends, which lost 2 bases and 5 bases, there was a span of 8 bases. This CDR3 contains 13 residues. Germline CDR1 and CDR2: SGHRS and YFSETQ. The chain's CDR3 is CASSFLSNNEQFF. CDR3 sequence (DNA): TGCGCCAGCAGCTTCCTTAGTAACAATGAGCAGTTCTTC.

The J gene is TRBJ2-1, the V gene TRBV5-1; 7 bases match TRBD1. Germline-derived CDR1 and CDR2 are SGHRS and YFSETQ. With V trimmed by 0 bases and J by 9 bases, 3 bases remained unmatched. The CDR3 length is 13 residues. DNA of the CDR3: TGCGCCAGCAGCTTGGGACAGGGAAGTGAGCAGTTCTTC. Its translation: CASSLGQGSEQFF.

This chain uses TRBV29-1 with TRBJ2-7; 8 bases are a match to TRBD1. The V segment lost 4 bases and the J segment 5 bases; nucleotides outside the gene matches: 16. From germline, CDR1 is SQVTM and CDR2 ANQGSEA. This CDR3 is 16 amino acids long. CDR3 sequence reads: CSVVIRITGGSDEQYF. In DNA form, the CDR3 reads TGCAGCGTTGTGATCCGGATAACAGGGGGGAGTGACGAGCAGTACTTC.

The chain uses TRBV7-9 and TRBJ1-6; D call uncertain. Germline V lookup: CDR1 SEHNR, CDR2 FQNEAQ (reference sequence). This CDR3 contains 14 residues. Trimming removed 1 base from V and 10 bases from J, with 11 bases in between. This chain's CDR3 is CASSLGQEGSPLHF. The CDR3 DNA reads TGTGCCAGCAGCTTAGGGCAGGAAGGCTCACCCCTCCACTTT.

The chain employs TRBV3-1 (or the pseudogene TRBV3-2) and TRBJ1-2; 9 bases are shared with TRBD1. There are 15 residues in the CDR3. Germline lookup yields CDR1 LGHDT and CDR2 YNNKEL (reference sequence). V trimming: 0 bases; J trimming: 8 bases; junction bases outside the gene matches: 7. The CDR3 DNA is TGTGCCAGCAGCCAAGATACACAGGGGGCGAGGGGCTACACCTTC. Translated: CASSQDTQGARGYTF.

The chain employs TRBV6-4 and TRBJ2-1; 15 bases line up with TRBD2. This CDR3 comprises 15 residues. Germline loops: CDR1 MRHNA, CDR2 SNTAGT. Trimming cost V 6 bases and J 9 bases; bases outside gene matches: 6. CDR3 in DNA: TGTGCCAGCAGCCGGACTAGCGGGAGGGGGGGTGAGCAGTTCTTC. This codes for CASSRTSGRGGEQFF.

This clone was counted a single time. This chain links TRBV6-5 with TRBJ1-4, with no clear D. Trimming removed 8 bases at V and 8 bases at J, with 15 bases between. The CDR3 runs 13 residues. Germline V CDR1 and CDR2: MNHEY, SVGAGI. The CDR3 is CASYGAGSEKLFF. The CDR3 nucleotides read TGTGCCAGCTACGGAGCGGGGAGCGAAAAACTGTTTTTT.

This clone has only one observation. V and J are TRBV4-3 and TRBJ2-3; D is possibly TRBD1 or TRBD2 (5 bases each). This CDR3 is built from 12 residues. The germline CDR1 and CDR2 sequences are LGHNA and YSLEER. V was cut by 3 bases and J by 8 bases, with 9 bases left in between. CDR3 sequence (DNA): TGCGCCAGCAGCCACCAGAGGGGTACGCAGTATTTT. It encodes CASSHQRGTQYF.

The CDR3 sequence is CASSVGDGRNTGELFF. DNA for the CDR3: TGTGCCAGCAGCGTGGGGGACGGACGGAACACCGGGGAGCTGTTTTTT. The gene calls are TRBV9 and TRBJ2-2; D tentatively fits TRBD1 or TRBD2 (5 bases each). The CDR3 has 16 amino acids. The germline V gene encodes CDR1 SGDLS and CDR2 YYNGEE. V gave up 2 bases and J gave up 1 base, with 12 bases separating them.

This chain links TRBV7-2 with TRBJ1-2, with D tentatively TRBD1 (5 bases). Trimming removed 3 bases at V and 7 bases at J, with 15 bases between. The CDR3 covers 14 residues. Germline V gene data show CDR1 as SGHTA and CDR2 as FQGNSA. The CDR3 spells CASSLGGGGRGYTF. CDR3 nucleotide sequence: TGTGCCAGCAGCTTGGGGGGAGGCGGACGTGGCTACACCTTC.

The J gene is TRBJ2-7, the V gene TRBV2; 9 nucleotides agree with TRBD1. The CDR3 has 14 residues. From germline, CDR1 is SNHLY and CDR2 FYNNEI. The junction had 4 bases not matched to a gene; V was cut back by 1 base and J by 6 bases. As DNA, the CDR3 is TGTGCCAGCAGTGAAGAAGGACAGGGGCCCGAGCAGTACTTC. Encoded protein: CASSEEGQGPEQYF.

This rearrangement joins TRBV9 to TRBJ2-1, with D maybe TRBD2 (5 bases). V lost 5 bases, J lost 7 bases, and 19 bases lay in between. Germline V gene data show CDR1 as SGDLS and CDR2 as YYNGEE. This CDR3 contains 15 residues. DNA of the CDR3: TGTGCCAGCAGTTACGCCAGCGGCCGCCTGAATGAGCAGTTCTTC. This gives the protein CASSYASGRLNEQFF. Variable domain in full (rest from reference TRBV9 and TRBJ2-1): DSGVTQTPKHLITATGQRVTLRCSPRSGDLSVYWYQQSLDQGLQFLIQYYNGEERAKGNILERFSAQQFPDLHSELNLSSLELGDSALYFCASSYASGRLNEQFFGPGTRLTVL.

The rearrangement joins TRBV5-4 to TRBJ1-2, with D perhaps TRBD1 (5 bases). This CDR3 has 14 residues. Germline V CDR1 and CDR2: SGHNT, YYREEE (reference sequence). The V and J ends lost 3 bases and 6 bases respectively, with 15 bases between them. This CDR3 is CASSSGTERHGYTF. In nucleotides, the CDR3 is TGTGCCAGCAGCTCCGGGACGGAGAGGCATGGCTACACCTTC.